This entry is about one T cell receptor (beta chain). This specimen comes from a study of blood T cell repertoires in COVID-19. Repertoires were generated with immunoSEQ multiplex PCR, while TCRdb's copy carries only in-frame clones and drops some. Among 30,000 to 40,000 clones listed, approximately 88% were seen once. V was clipped by 5 bases and J by 8 bases; unmatched bases: 12. The CDR3 covers 15 residues. The germline V gene has CDR1 GTSNPN and CDR2 SVGIG (reference sequence). The sample comprised peripheral blood. The chain joins TRBV30 to TRBJ2-3; 11 nucleotides match TRBD2. This TCR came from a human donor in a cohort sampled during active COVID-19. CDR3 amino acids: CAWDYGTSGIRTQYF. The CDR3 nucleotides are TGTGCCTGGGATTACGGGACTAGCGGAATTCGTACGCAGTATTTT.